A single sample gave rise to the 7 T cell receptor beta chains below, sequenced in a study of OX40 agonist ivuxolimab in advanced cancers. Here immunoSEQ multiplex PCR was the method, and the copy in TCRdb shows in-frame clones only, minus some. The sample has about 76,000 clones, 70% to 90% seen once. Sequencing was performed on CD4+ or CD8+ T cells sorted from blood, taken in a trial of the OX40 agonist ivuxolimab. All receptors derive from an adult with an advanced solid tumor such as melanoma, head and neck, liver or kidney cancer.

CDR3 amino acids: CASSQDPPRGAGGYTF. The CDR3 nucleotides read TGTGCCAGCAGCCAAGATCCCCCCCGGGGGGCGGGCGGCTACACCTTC. The J gene is TRBJ1-2, the V gene TRBV14; D perhaps matches TRBD1 (6 bases). CDR3 length: 16 amino acids. Germline CDR1 and CDR2: SGHDN and FVKESK. V gave up 0 bases and J gave up 8 bases, with 19 bases separating them.

The chain uses TRBV5-5 and TRBJ1-4; D ambiguous. The CDR3 totals 15 residues. CDR1 is SGHKS and CDR2 is YYEKEE in the germline V gene (reference sequence). V gave up 2 bases and J gave up 8 bases, with 16 bases separating them. The CDR3 reads CASSFRPRLEEKLFF. CDR3 nucleotides: TGTGCCAGCAGCTTCAGACCTAGACTAGAGGAAAAACTGTTTTTT.

The rearrangement joins TRBV9 to TRBJ2-1, with 10 bases aligning to TRBD2. The germline gives CDR1 SGDLS, CDR2 YYNGEE. V shed 4 bases, J shed 5 bases, and the junction held 12 bases outside the gene matches. The CDR3 extends over 17 amino acids. The CDR3 loop is CASSPGGSGGPHNEQFF. CDR3 nucleotides: TGTGCCAGCAGCCCAGGAGGTAGCGGGGGGCCTCACAATGAGCAGTTCTTC.

The chain carries TRBV19 and TRBJ2-1; D is perhaps TRBD1 (5 bases). V lost 4 bases and J 0 bases, leaving 7 bases between the germline ends. This CDR3 is 14 amino acids long. In germline, CDR1 is LNHDA, CDR2 SQIVND (reference sequence). The CDR3 DNA is TGTGCCAGTAGTAGAAGGGGCTCCTACAATGAGCAGTTCTTC. Its translation: CASSRRGSYNEQFF.

The V gene is TRBV19, the J gene TRBJ2-7; no clear D gene. Germline V CDR1 and CDR2: LNHDA, SQIVND (reference sequence). V was trimmed by 6 bases and J by 6 bases, leaving 18 bases between them. The CDR3 covers 14 residues. Here the CDR3 DNA reads TGTGCCAGTAGACAAAACTCTTGGACGTCCGAGCAGTACTTC. Amino acid sequence: CASRQNSWTSEQYF.

The CDR3 DNA follows: TGTGCCAGCAGCGGTTCCCTCAACAATGAGCAGTTCTTC. As protein: CASSGSLNNEQFF. The J gene is TRBJ2-1, the V gene TRBV2; D is unclear. The CDR3 totals 13 residues. V lost 6 bases and J 5 bases, leaving 11 bases between the germline ends. Germline-derived CDR1 and CDR2 are SNHLY and FYNNEI.

This clone was recorded once. This chain uses TRBV4-2 with TRBJ2-3; 11 bases fit TRBD2. Trimming took 3 bases from V and 3 from J; bases not matched to a gene: 5. The germline gives CDR1 LGHNA, CDR2 YNFKEQ. The CDR3 is 16 residues long. The CDR3 nucleotides are TGTGCCAGCAGCCAGCTTATAGCGGGGGGGACAGATACGCAGTATTTT. It specifies CASSQLIAGGTDTQYF.